In its sample, the clone carrying this T cell receptor (beta chain) was seen many times. Its antigen is as yet unknown. This sample was included in a study of T cell repertoires in cytomegalovirus infection. Looking at the study overall: Signatures in public TCR beta sequences pointed to both CMV infection and matching HLA type.

MiXCR was run by TCRdb on the reads, yielding one entry per CDR3 protein. The sample yields about 740,000 distinct CDR3 sequences, 35% to 45% seen once. Findings of the study overall: There were HLA-C-restricted CMV-specific TCR beta clonotypes dominating the ex vivo response.

Germline CDR1 SGHTA, CDR2 FQGNSA. Trimming pared 2 bases from V and 3 bases from J, leaving 13 bases between. The CDR3 runs to 15 residues. Sequenced: PBMCs. The receptor comes from a human donor in good health (CMV status not recorded). Some clones in this sample may be carry-over from other donors' samples. The chain couples TRBV7-2 to TRBJ1-1, with D possibly being TRBD1 (5 bases). CDR3: CASSLRAGWDTEAFF. In DNA, the CDR3 is TGTGCCAGCAGCTTACGGGCAGGGTGGGACACTGAAGCTTTCTTT.